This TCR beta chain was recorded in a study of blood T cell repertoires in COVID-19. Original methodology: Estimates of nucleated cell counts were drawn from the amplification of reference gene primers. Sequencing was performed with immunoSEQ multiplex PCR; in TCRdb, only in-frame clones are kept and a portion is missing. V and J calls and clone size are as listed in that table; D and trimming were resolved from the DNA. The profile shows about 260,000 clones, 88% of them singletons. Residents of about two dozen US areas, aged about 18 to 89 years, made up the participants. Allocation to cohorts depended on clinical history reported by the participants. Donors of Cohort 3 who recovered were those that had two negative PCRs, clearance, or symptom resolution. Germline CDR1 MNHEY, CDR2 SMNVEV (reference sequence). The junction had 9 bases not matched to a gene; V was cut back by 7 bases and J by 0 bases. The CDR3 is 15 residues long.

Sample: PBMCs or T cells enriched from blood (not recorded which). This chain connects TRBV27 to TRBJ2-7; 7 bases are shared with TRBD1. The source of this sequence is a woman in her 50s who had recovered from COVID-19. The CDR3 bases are TGTGCCAGCACCGACACAGGGGCCGGCTCCTACGAGCAGTACTTC. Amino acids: CASTDTGAGSYEQYF.